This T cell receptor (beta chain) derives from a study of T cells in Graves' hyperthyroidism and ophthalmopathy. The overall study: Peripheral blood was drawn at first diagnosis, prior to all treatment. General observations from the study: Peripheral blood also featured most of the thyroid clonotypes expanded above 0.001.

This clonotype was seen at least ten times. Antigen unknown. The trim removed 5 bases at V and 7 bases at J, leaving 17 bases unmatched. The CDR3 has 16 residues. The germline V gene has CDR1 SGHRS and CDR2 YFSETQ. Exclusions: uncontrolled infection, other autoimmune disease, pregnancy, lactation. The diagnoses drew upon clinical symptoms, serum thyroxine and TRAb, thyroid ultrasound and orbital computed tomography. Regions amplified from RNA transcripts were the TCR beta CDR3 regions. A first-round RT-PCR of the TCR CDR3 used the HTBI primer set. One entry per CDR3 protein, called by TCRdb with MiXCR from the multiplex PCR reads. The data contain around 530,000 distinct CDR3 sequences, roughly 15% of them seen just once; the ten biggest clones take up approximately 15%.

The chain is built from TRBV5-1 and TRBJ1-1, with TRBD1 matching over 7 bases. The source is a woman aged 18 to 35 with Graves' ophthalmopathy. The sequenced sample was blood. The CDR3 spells CASRPGIVRGQLEAFF. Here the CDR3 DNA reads TGCGCCAGCAGGCCGGGAATAGTGAGGGGGCAACTTGAAGCTTTCTTT.